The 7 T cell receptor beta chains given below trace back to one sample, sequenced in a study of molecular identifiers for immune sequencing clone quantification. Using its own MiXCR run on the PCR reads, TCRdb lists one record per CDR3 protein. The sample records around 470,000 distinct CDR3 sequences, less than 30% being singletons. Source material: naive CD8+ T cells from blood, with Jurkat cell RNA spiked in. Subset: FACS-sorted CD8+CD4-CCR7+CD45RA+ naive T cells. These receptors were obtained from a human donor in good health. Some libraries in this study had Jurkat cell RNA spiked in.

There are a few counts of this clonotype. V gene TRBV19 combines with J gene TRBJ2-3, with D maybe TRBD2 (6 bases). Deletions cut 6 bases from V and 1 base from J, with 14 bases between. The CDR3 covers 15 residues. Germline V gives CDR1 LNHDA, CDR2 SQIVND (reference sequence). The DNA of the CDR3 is TGTGCCAGTAGCCTACTGGAGGGGTGCACAGATACGCAGTATTTT. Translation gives CASSLLEGCTDTQYF.

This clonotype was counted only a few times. CDR3 bases: TGCAGTGCTAGAGATCATGCAGGACAGCCGAACACCGGGGAGCTGTTTTTT. This codes for CSARDHAGQPNTGELFF. V and J are TRBV20-1 and TRBJ2-2, with TRBD1 as a possible D gene (6 bases). V lost 0 bases to trimming and J lost 0 bases, with 14 bases between them. There are 17 residues in the CDR3. From germline, CDR1 is DFQATT and CDR2 SNEGSKA (reference sequence).

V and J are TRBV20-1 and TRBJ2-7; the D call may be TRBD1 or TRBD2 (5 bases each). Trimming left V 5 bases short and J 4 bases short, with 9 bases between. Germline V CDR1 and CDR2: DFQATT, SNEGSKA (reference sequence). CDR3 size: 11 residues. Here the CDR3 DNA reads TGCAGTGCTCCCGGGGCTTACGAGCAGTACTTC. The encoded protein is CSAPGAYEQYF.

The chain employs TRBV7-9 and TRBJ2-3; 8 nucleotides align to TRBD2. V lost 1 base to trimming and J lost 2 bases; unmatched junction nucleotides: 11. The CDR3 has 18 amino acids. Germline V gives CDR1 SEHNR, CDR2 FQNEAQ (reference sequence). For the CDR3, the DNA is TGTGCCAGCAGCTTAGTAGTTCCTAGCGGGTTATACACAGATACGCAGTATTTT. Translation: CASSLVVPSGLYTDTQYF.

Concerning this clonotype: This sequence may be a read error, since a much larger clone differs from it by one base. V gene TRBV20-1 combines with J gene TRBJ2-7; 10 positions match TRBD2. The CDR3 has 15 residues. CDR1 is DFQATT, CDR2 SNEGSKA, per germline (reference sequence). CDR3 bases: TGCAGTGCTAGATTCGGACTAGCGGCCCCCTACGCGCAGTACTTC. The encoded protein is CSARFGLAAPYAQYF.

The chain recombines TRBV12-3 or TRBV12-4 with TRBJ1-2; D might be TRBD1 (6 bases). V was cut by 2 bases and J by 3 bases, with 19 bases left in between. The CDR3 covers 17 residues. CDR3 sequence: CASSLSRDNNWDYGYTF. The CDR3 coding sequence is TGTGCCAGCAGTTTATCCCGGGACAATAATTGGGACTATGGCTACACCTTC.

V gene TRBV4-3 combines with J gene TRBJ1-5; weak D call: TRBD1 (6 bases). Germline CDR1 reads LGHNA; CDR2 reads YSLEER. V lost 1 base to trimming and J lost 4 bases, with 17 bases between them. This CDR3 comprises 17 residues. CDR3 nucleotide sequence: TGCGCCAGCAGCCAAGGTCTTGTGGGGGCCGTTAATCAGCCCCAGCATTTT. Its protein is CASSQGLVGAVNQPQHF.